A few counts support the clone carrying this T cell receptor (beta chain). Antigen unknown. This record belongs to a study of CD8 T cells in ankylosing spondylitis. Study-wide results and limits: Significantly higher representation of disease-linked clones was reported for matched ankylosing spondylitis synovial fluid. Within peripheral blood, clones linked to disease were CD8+ and relatively rare. Ankylosing spondylitis blood appeared to carry a characteristic TCR beta motif of several highly homologous variants.

Quantitative barcoded 5'-RACE was used to prepare TCR beta libraries. TCRdb re-analysed the 5' RACE reads in MiXCR, keeping a single row per CDR3 protein. Of roughly 170,000 distinct CDR3 sequences in the sample, roughly 10% were seen once. Per germline, CDR1 MNHEY and CDR2 SVGEGT. Trimming removed 3 bases at V and 5 bases at J, with 5 bases between. The CDR3 spans 11 residues. The rearrangement uses TRBV6-2 or TRBV6-3 and TRBJ2-7; D is ambiguous. This receptor was identified in a female donor with ankylosing spondylitis or in good health (not recorded which). The material sequenced was blood, either unsorted or a sorted T cell fraction (not recorded which). Here the CDR3 DNA reads TGTGCCAGCAGTTATCCGGACGAGCAGTACTTC. Translating gives CASSYPDEQYF.